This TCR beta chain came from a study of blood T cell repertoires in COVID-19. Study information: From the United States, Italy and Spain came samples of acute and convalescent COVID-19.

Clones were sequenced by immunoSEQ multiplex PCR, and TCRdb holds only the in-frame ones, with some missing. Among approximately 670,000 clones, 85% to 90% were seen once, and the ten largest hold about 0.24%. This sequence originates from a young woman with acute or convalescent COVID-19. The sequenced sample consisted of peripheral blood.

CDR3 in amino acids: CASSLSGHGAYEQYF. Here the CDR3 DNA reads TGTGCCAGCAGTCTTAGCGGTCACGGCGCCTACGAGCAGTACTTC. V usage is TRBV6-5 and J usage is TRBJ2-7; D is perhaps TRBD2 (6 bases). Germline V lookup: CDR1 MNHEY, CDR2 SVGAGI. The length of the CDR3 is 15 residues. Trimming stripped 5 bases from V and 2 bases from J, with 16 bases between.